The source of this T cell receptor (beta chain) is a study of regulatory T cells. Amplification used 52 TRBV primers and 13 TRBJ primers. The method was immunoSEQ multiplex PCR; TCRdb's version includes in-frame clones alone and lacks a portion of them. This sample yields 3,500 to 4,500 clones, of which about nine tenths are seen a single time; around 2.5% belongs to the top ten. Trimming left V 5 bases short and J 8 bases short, with 7 bases between. The CDR3 has 11 amino acids. CDR1 and CDR2 from the germline V gene are MNHNS and SASEGT. General study points: Regulatory T cells from CD3G-deficient patients were less diverse than autologous conventional CD4+ cells and control regulatory cells.

A note on this clone: Its antigen is undetermined.

This chain connects TRBV6-1 to TRBJ1-3; D remains ambiguous. Sequencing was done on a sample of CD4+ Tregs sorted from blood. This receptor was obtained from a child aged 2 to 15 with CD3G deficiency. CDR3 in amino acids: CASSRSDTIYF. For the CDR3, the DNA is TGTGCCAGCAGTCGGTCGGACACCATATATTTT.